These T cell receptor beta chains were read from a single sample in a study of cytomegalovirus exposure and HLA in healthy donors. TCRdb's table, derived via immunoSEQ multiplex PCR, lists solely in-frame clones and lacks some. The repertoire holds over 150,000 clones, with approximately 70% as singletons. Sequencing input: PBMCs. All receptors derive from a woman under 30 in good health and CMV-seropositive. CDR3s include the opening cysteine and the closing phenylalanine or tryptophan. D genes are given only for firm matches. The size of a clone is reported for some rows only, either as once, few or many, or as a class for expanded clones.

clone_size j_call cdr3_length v_call d_call cdr3_nt cdr3_aa
- TRBJ2-1 15 TRBV5-4 TRBD2 TGTGCCAGCAGCTTCGGACTAGCGGGGTACAATGAGCAGTTCTTC CASSFGLAGYNEQFF
- TRBJ1-3 14 TRBV5-1 TRBD1 TGCGCCAGCACCTTGACAGGGTCCGGAAACACCATATATTTT CASTLTGSGNTIYF
once TRBJ1-6 14 TRBV7-9 - TGTGCCAGCACCTCCTTCACCGGTGTTTTTCCCCTCCACTTT CASTSFTGVFPLHF
- TRBJ2-7 14 TRBV11-1 TRBD1 TGTGCCAGCAGCTTTCGGACAGGGGATGGTGAGCAGTACTTC CASSFRTGDGEQYF
few TRBJ2-3 15 TRBV5-1 - TGCGCCAGCAGCAATGACAGGTTGGGGACAGATACGCAGTATTTT CASSNDRLGTDTQYF
few TRBJ2-7 16 TRBV4-1 - TGCGCCAGCAGCCAAGATCTCCTCTCTGTTGCCTACGAGCAGTACTTC CASSQDLLSVAYEQYF
- TRBJ2-5 13 TRBV7-3 - TGTGCCAGCAGCTCCCAGGCCCAAGAGACCCAGTACTTC CASSSQAQETQYF
- TRBJ1-5 15 TRBV9 TRBD1 TGTGCCAGCAGCGCGGGACAGACGGGCAATCAGCCCCAGCATTTT CASSAGQTGNQPQHF
- TRBJ2-7 15 TRBV5-4 - TGTGCCAGCAGCGGATCCGGCACTAGCTTCTACGAGCAGTACTTC CASSGSGTSFYEQYF
- TRBJ1-5 15 TRBV10-3 - TGTGCCATCAGTGAGTCAGGGGTTAGCAATCAGCCCCAGCATTTT CAISESGVSNQPQHF
- TRBJ2-5 14 TRBV19 - TGTGCCAGTAGTATAGTGTTGGGGGGAGAGACCCAGTACTTC CASSIVLGGETQYF
- TRBJ1-5 13 TRBV2 - TGTGCCAGCGGGGGGGGTGGCAATCAGCCCCAGCATTTT CASGGGGNQPQHF
few TRBJ2-3 15 TRBV28 TRBD2 TGTGCCAGCACGAAGACTAGCGGGCTTACAGATACGCAGTATTTT CASTKTSGLTDTQYF
- TRBJ2-5 15 TRBV7-6 TRBD1 TGTGCCAGCAGCTTATCGACAGGGGTTGTGGTGACCCAGTACTTC CASSLSTGVVVTQYF
- TRBJ2-7 14 TRBV28 TRBD1 TGTGCCAGCAGTGCTGACAGGGATCGCTACGAGCAGTACTTC CASSADRDRYEQYF
- TRBJ2-3 15 TRBV9 TRBD1 TGTGCCAGCAGCGGCCAGGGGGACCGCACAGATACGCAGTATTTT CASSGQGDRTDTQYF
few TRBJ1-4 14 TRBV5-1 - TGCGCCAGCAGCTTGGGGCCGATCAATGAAAAACTGTTTTTT CASSLGPINEKLFF
- TRBJ1-1 11 TRBV29-1 - TGCAGCGTGGGCTGGGGACTTGAAGCTTTCTTT CSVGWGLEAFF
once TRBJ1-2 13 TRBV30 - TGTGCCTGGACCGAATCGTCGGGGGATGGCTACACCTTC CAWTESSGDGYTF
few TRBJ1-2 14 TRBV5-4 TRBD1 TGTGCCAGCAGCGGCCGGGACAGGGGCCATGGCTACACCTTC CASSGRDRGHGYTF
- TRBJ1-1 14 TRBV2 TRBD1 TGTGCCAGCAGCCAGAGGACAGGGGGCACTGAAGCTTTCTTT CASSQRTGGTEAFF
- TRBJ2-5 14 TRBV11-2 TRBD2 TGTGCCAGCAGCTTGGGACTAGCCACAGAGACCCAGTACTTC CASSLGLATETQYF
- TRBJ1-6 16 TRBV9 TRBD1 TGTGCCAGCAGCAGAACGGGACAGGGGAGGAATTCACCCCTCCACTTT CASSRTGQGRNSPLHF
once TRBJ2-7 15 TRBV9 - TGTGCCAGCAGCCCAGCCTGGGGCGGGACCTACGAGCAGTACTTC CASSPAWGGTYEQYF
- TRBJ2-5 17 TRBV7-2 TRBD1 TGTGCCAGCAGCTTATCGTCGGGACAGGGTGAAAAAGAGACCCAGTACTTC CASSLSSGQGEKETQYF
- TRBJ2-1 17 TRBV5-1 - TGCGCCAGCAGCTTAATTCCGGCTAGCTACTCCTACAATGAGCAGTTCTTC CASSLIPASYSYNEQFF
- TRBJ2-3 17 TRBV9 TRBD2 TGTGCCAGCAGCTTAAGACTAGCGGGGGAACTCACAGATACGCAGTATTTT CASSLRLAGELTDTQYF
few TRBJ1-5 13 TRBV4-1 TRBD1 TGCGCCAGCAGCCAGACAGGGTTTCAGCCCCAGCATTTT CASSQTGFQPQHF
- TRBJ1-4 15 TRBV9 - TGTGCCAGCAGCAAGAGGGGGTCAACTAATGAAAAACTGTTTTTT CASSKRGSTNEKLFF
- TRBJ1-5 15 TRBV27 - TGTGCCAGTCTTCACATCGTGCGACGGGGTCAGCCCCAGCATTTT CASLHIVRRGQPQHF
- TRBJ1-1 12 TRBV4-2 - TGTGCCAGCAGAGAAGAGGCCGCCGAAGCTTTCTTT CASREEAAEAFF
- TRBJ1-1 16 TRBV5-1 TRBD1 TGCGCCAGCAGCTCGGAATTGACAGGGTGGAACACTGAAGCTTTCTTT CASSSELTGWNTEAFF
- TRBJ2-7 14 TRBV6-1 TRBD2 TGTGCCAGCACCGGGTGGAGCGGGGAATACGAGCAGTACTTC CASTGWSGEYEQYF
- TRBJ1-5 14 TRBV6-4 - TGTGCCAGCTCCCCTGTTTATAGCAATCAGCCCCAGCATTTT CASSPVYSNQPQHF
- TRBJ1-6 13 TRBV9 TRBD1 TGTGCCAGCAGTGAGGACAGGCATTCACCCCTCCACTTT CASSEDRHSPLHF
once TRBJ2-7 14 TRBV7-5 - TGTGCCAGAAGCCCCGGGACAGTCAATTACGAGCAGTACTTC CARSPGTVNYEQYF
- TRBJ2-2 19 TRBV12-5 TRBD1 TGTGCTAGTGGTTTGGTGCCTAACCGGGACAGGGGGCAGGGCGGGGAGCTGTTTTTT CASGLVPNRDRGQGGELFF
- TRBJ2-1 14 TRBV5-1 - TGCGCCAGCAGCTTGGGAGGCGTATATAGTGAGCAGTTCTTC CASSLGGVYSEQFF